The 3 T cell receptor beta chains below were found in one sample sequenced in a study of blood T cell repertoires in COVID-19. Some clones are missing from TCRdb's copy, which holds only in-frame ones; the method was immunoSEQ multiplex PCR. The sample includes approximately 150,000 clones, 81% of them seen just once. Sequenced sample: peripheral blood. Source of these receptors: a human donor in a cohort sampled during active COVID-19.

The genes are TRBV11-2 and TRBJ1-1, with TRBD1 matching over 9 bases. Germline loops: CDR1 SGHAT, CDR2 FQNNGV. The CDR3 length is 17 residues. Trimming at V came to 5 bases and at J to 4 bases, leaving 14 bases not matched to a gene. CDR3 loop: CASSPTPIGQGLTEAFF. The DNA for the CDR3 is TGTGCCAGCAGCCCCACCCCGATCGGACAGGGGCTCACTGAAGCTTTCTTT. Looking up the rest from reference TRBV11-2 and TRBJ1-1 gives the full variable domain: EAGVAQSPRYKIIEKRQSVAFWCNPISGHATLYWYQQILGQGPKLLIQFQNNGVVDDSQLPKDRFSAERLKGVDSTLKIQPAKLEDSAVYLCASSPTPIGQGLTEAFFGQGTRLTVV.

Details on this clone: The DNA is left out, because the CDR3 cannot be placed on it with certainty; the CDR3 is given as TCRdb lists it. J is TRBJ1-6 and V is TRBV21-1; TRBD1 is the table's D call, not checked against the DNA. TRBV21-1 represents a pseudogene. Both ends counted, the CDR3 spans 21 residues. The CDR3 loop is CASSKGTFGQGAPIDNSPLHF.

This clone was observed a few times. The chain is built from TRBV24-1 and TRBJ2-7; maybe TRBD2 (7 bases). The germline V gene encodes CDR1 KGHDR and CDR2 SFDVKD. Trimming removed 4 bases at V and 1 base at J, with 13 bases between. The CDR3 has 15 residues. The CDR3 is CATSDQGRGSYEQYF. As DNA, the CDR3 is TGTGCCACCAGTGACCAGGGGCGGGGGTCCTACGAGCAGTACTTC.